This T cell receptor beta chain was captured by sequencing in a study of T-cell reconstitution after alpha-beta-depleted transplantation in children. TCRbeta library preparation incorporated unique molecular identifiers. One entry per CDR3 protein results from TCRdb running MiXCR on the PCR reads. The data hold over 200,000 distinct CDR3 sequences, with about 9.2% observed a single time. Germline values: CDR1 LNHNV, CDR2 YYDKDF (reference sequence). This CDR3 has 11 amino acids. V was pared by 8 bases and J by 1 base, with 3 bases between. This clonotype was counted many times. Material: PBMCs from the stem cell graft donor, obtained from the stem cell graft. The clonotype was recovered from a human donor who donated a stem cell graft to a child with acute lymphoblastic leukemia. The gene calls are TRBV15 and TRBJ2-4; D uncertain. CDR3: CATGAKNIQYF. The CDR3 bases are TGTGCCACCGGGGCCAAAAACATTCAGTACTTC.